The clone carrying this TCR beta chain was observed a few times. Its specificity is not known. Trimming cost V 4 bases and J 0 bases, with 16 bases left between them. CDR1 and CDR2 from the germline V gene are MDHEN and SYDVKM. This CDR3 is 18 amino acids long. Chronic pancreatitis tissue was collected during total pancreatectomy with islet autotransplantation. Genomic DNA was extracted directly from bulk pancreas tissue without T cell sorting. Assay: immunoSEQ multiplex PCR; the TCRdb copy retains only in-frame clones and omits some. The sample records 13,000 to 15,000 clones, less than 85% being singletons. This sample stems from a study of immune characteristics of hereditary and idiopathic chronic pancreatitis. Findings of the study overall: Hereditary versus idiopathic pancreatitis showed different Vbeta-Jbeta usage, including TRBV10, TRBV19, TRBV23, TRBV5. Immune findings may reflect disease duration, since tissue was only from TPIAT.

The sample taken for sequencing was pancreas tissue with hereditary chronic pancreatitis. The chain links TRBV28 to TRBJ1-6; D gene unclear. The clonotype originates from a human donor with chronic pancreatitis. The CDR3 DNA reads TGTGCCAGCAGTTCAACGGACTTAATGGGCTCCTATAATTCACCCCTCCACTTT. Its translation: CASSSTDLMGSYNSPLHF.